This paragraph reports one T cell receptor (beta chain). In the original processing: Nucleated cell number was recorded as an estimate derived from reference gene primer amplification. Clones were sequenced by immunoSEQ multiplex PCR, and TCRdb holds only the in-frame ones, with some missing. V and J calls and clone size come straight from that table; D and trimming were deduced from the DNA. The table lists some 150,000 clones, roughly four fifths of them singletons. The sample belongs to a study of blood T cell repertoires in COVID-19. Across the study: Some COVID-19 samples were acute and others convalescent; all came from the United States, Italy and Spain. PBMCs, B-cell-depleted T cells, or T cells provided the cDNA or gDNA that made up the material.

CDR1 and CDR2 from the germline V gene are MDHEN and SYDVKM. Deletions cut 8 bases from V and 2 bases from J, with 7 bases between. CDR3 size: 11 residues. The sequencing sample was made of peripheral blood. The clonotype was recovered from a human donor with acute or convalescent COVID-19. The donor label of this sample is uncertain. This chain uses TRBV28 with TRBJ2-7; D gene unclear. The CDR3 bases are TGTGCCAGCTCCCTAGCCTACGAGCAGTACTTC. Encoded protein: CASSLAYEQYF.